The rows below give T cell receptor beta chains drawn from one sample of a study of OX40 agonist ivuxolimab in advanced cancers. Generated by immunoSEQ multiplex PCR, the TCRdb table keeps only in-frame clones and is missing some. The top ten clones hold about 1.6% of a sample with more than 60,000 clones, roughly 76% of them seen once. The specimen was CD4+ or CD8+ T cells sorted from blood, collected in a trial of the OX40 agonist ivuxolimab. The receptors shown here come from an adult with an advanced solid tumor such as melanoma, head and neck, liver or kidney cancer. The CDR3 runs from the conserved cysteine through the conserved F or W. Each record gives: CDR3 protein, CDR3 DNA, V gene, J gene, clone size, D gene. D genes are given only for firm matches. Only part of the rows carry a size: once, few, many, or a class if the clone is expanded.

CASSLQGAEETQYF,TGCGCCAGCAGCTTACAGGGGGCTGAGGAGACCCAGTACTTC,TRBV5-1,TRBJ2-5,NA,TRBD1
CASSISGGSGELFF,TGTGCCAGCAGCATAAGCGGGGGCTCCGGGGAGCTGTTTTTT,TRBV11-2,TRBJ2-2,NA,TRBD2
CASSAGQGVNEKLFF,TGCGCCAGCAGCGCTGGACAGGGGGTTAATGAAAAACTGTTTTTT,TRBV5-1,TRBJ1-4,NA,TRBD1
CASGLGHQLGNTIYF,TGTGCTAGTGGTTTGGGACACCAACTTGGAAACACCATATATTTT,TRBV12-5,TRBJ1-3,once,NA
CASSPQGQGPKTSGNTIYF,TGTGCCAGCTCACCACAAGGGCAGGGACCAAAAACCTCTGGAAACACCATATATTTT,TRBV18,TRBJ1-3,NA,NA
CASSLVGNSPLHF,TGTGCCAGCAGCTTAGTAGGAAATTCACCCCTCCACTTT,TRBV5-8,TRBJ1-6,once,NA
CASSSMLSVKENEKLFF,TGTGCCAGCAGCTCGATGCTCTCGGTGAAGGAAAATGAAAAACTGTTTTTT,TRBV5-6,TRBJ1-4,NA,NA
CASSLDPFRDPPGNTIYF,TGCGCCAGCAGCTTGGACCCATTCAGGGACCCCCCTGGAAACACCATATATTTT,TRBV5-1,TRBJ1-3,NA,NA
CASSDGGTSYNEQFF,TGTGCCAGCAGTGACGGGGGGACTAGCTACAATGAGCAGTTCTTC,TRBV6-1,TRBJ2-1,NA,TRBD2
CASSQAGGAEAFF,TGTGCCAGCAGTCAGGCAGGGGGGGCTGAAGCTTTCTTT,TRBV9,TRBJ1-1,NA,TRBD1
CASNGEGNTEAFF,TGTGCCAGCAACGGTGAGGGGAACACTGAAGCTTTCTTT,TRBV6-5,TRBJ1-1,NA,NA
CASSQSKGRPSGTGELFF,TGTGCCAGCAGCCAAAGCAAGGGACGCCCGTCGGGAACCGGGGAGCTGTTTTTT,TRBV5-6,TRBJ2-2,once,NA
CASKFLRNTEAFF,TGTGCCAGCAAGTTTCTAAGGAACACTGAAGCTTTCTTT,TRBV27,TRBJ1-1,NA,NA
CASSAGQGYAQETQYF,TGTGCCAGCAGCGCGGGGCAGGGCTACGCCCAGGAGACCCAGTACTTC,TRBV7-9,TRBJ2-5,NA,NA
CASSLGQPKTSTKTQYF,TGCGCCAGCAGCCTTGGCCAGCCCAAGACTAGTACGAAGACCCAGTACTTC,TRBV5-1,TRBJ2-5,NA,NA